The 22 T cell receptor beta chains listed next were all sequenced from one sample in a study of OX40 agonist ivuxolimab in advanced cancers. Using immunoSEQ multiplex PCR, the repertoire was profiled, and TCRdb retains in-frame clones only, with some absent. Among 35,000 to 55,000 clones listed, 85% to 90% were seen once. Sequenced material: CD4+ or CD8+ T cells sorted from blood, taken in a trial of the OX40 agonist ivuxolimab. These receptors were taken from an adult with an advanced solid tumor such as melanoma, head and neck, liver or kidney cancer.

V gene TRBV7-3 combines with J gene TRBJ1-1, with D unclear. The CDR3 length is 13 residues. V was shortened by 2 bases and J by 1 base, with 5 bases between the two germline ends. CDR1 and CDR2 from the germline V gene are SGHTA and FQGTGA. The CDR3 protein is CASSLWENTEAFF. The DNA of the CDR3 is TGTGCCAGCAGCTTATGGGAGAACACTGAAGCTTTCTTT. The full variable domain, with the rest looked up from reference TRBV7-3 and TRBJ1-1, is GAGVSQTPSNKVTEKGKYVELRCDPISGHTALYWYRQSLGQGPEFLIYFQGTGAADDSGLPNDRFFAVRPEGSVSTLKIQRTERGDSAVYLCASSLWENTEAFFGQGTRLTVV.

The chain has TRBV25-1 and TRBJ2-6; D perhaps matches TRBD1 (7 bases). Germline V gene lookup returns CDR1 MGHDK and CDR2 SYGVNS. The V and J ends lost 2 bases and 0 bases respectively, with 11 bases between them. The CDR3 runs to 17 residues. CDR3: CASSENRGGSGANVLTF. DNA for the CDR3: TGTGCCAGCAGTGAAAACAGGGGAGGCTCTGGGGCCAACGTCCTGACTTTC.

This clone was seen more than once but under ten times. The DNA for the CDR3 is TGTGCCAGCAGTCGACTGATGAACACTGAAGCTTTCTTT. It encodes CASSRLMNTEAFF. The J gene is TRBJ1-1, the V gene TRBV6-5; D call uncertain. Trimming cost V 5 bases and J 0 bases, with 7 bases left between them. The germline V gene has CDR1 MNHEY and CDR2 SVGAGI. This CDR3 region has 13 residues.

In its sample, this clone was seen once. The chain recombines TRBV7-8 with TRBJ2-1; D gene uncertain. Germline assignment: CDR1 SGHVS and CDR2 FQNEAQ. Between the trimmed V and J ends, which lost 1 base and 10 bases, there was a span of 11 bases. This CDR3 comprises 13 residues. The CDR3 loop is CASSLVSGAEQFF. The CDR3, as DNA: TGTGCCAGCAGCTTAGTCAGTGGCGCCGAGCAGTTCTTC. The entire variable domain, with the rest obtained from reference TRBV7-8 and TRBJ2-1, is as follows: GAGVSQSPRYKVAKRGQDVALRCDPISGHVSLFWYQQALGQGPEFLTYFQNEAQLDKSGLPSDRFFAERPEGSVSTLKIQRTQQEDSAVYLCASSLVSGAEQFFGPGTRLTVL.

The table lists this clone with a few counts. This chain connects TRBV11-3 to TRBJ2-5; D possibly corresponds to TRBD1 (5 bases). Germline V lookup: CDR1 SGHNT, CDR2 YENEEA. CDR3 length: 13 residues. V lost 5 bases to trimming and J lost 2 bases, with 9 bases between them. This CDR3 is CASSRGRQETQYF. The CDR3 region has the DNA TGTGCCAGCAGCAGGGGAAGACAAGAGACCCAGTACTTC.

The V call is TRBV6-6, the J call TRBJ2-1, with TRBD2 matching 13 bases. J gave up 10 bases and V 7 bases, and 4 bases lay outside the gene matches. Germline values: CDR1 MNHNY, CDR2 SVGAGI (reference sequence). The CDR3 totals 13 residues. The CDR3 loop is CASTLAGGGEQFF. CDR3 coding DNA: TGTGCCAGCACACTAGCGGGAGGGGGCGAGCAGTTCTTC.

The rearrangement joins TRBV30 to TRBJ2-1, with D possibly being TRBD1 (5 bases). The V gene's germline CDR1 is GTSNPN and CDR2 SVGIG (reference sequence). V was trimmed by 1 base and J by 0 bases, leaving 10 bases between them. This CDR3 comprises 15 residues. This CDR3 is CAWSGTFHSYNEQFF. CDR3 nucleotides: TGTGCCTGGAGTGGGACATTCCACTCCTACAATGAGCAGTTCTTC.

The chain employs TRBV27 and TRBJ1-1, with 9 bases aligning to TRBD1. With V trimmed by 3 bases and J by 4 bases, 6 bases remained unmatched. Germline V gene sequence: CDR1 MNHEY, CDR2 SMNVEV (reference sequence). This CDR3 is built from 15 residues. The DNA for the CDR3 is TGTGCCAGCAGTTTCCACGGACAGGGGAGCACTGAAGCTTTCTTT. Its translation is CASSFHGQGSTEAFF.

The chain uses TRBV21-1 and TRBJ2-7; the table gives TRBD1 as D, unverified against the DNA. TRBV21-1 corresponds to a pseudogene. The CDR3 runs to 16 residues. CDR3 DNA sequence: TGTGCCAGCAGCAAAAACCCGAGTCAGGGGGCGTGTGAGCAGTACTTC. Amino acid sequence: CASSKNPSQGACEQYF.

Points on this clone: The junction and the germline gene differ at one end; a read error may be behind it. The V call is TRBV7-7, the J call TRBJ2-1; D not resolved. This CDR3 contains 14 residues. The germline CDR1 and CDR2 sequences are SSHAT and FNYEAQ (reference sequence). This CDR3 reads CASSLDEVYNEQFF. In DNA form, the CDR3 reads TGTGCTAGCAGCTTAGATGAGGTATACAATGAGCAGTTCTTC. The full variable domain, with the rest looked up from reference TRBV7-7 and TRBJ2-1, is GAGVSQSPRYKVTKRGQDVTLRCDPISSHATLYWYQQALGQGPEFLTYFNYEAQPDKSGLPSDRFSAERPEGSISTLTIQRTEQRDSAMYRCASSLDEVYNEQFFGPGTRLTVL.

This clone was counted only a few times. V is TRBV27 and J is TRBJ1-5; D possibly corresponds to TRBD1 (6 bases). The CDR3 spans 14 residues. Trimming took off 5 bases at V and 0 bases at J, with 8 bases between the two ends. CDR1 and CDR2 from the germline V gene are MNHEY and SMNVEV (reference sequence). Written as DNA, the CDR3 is TGTGCCAGCAGTGGACAGACTAGCAATCAGCCCCAGCATTTT. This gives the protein CASSGQTSNQPQHF.

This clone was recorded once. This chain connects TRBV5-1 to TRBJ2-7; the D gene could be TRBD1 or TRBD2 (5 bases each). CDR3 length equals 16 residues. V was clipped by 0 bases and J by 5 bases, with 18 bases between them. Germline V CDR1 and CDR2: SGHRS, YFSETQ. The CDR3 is CASSLVRGAESDEQYF. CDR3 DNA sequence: TGCGCCAGCAGCTTGGTTAGGGGAGCAGAAAGCGACGAGCAGTACTTC.

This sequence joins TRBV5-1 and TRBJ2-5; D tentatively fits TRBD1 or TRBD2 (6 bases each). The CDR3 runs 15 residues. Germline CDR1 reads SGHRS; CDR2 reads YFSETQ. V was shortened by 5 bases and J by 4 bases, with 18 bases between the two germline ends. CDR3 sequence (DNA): TGCGCCAGCAGGTGGGGGGCCGAGAGTCGAGAGACCCAGTACTTC. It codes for CASRWGAESRETQYF.

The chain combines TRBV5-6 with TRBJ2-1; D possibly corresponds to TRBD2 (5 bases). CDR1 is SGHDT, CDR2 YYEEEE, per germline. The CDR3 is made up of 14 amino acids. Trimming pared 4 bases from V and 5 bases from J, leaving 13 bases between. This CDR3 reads CASSADFLNNEQFF. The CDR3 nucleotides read TGTGCCAGCAGCGCGGACTTTTTAAACAATGAGCAGTTCTTC. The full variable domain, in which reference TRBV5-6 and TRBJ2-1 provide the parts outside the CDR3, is DAGVTQSPTHLIKTRGQQVTLRCSPKSGHDTVSWYQQALGQGPQFIFQYYEEEERQRGNFPDRFSGHQFPNYSSELNVNALLLGDSALYLCASSADFLNNEQFFGPGTRLTVL.

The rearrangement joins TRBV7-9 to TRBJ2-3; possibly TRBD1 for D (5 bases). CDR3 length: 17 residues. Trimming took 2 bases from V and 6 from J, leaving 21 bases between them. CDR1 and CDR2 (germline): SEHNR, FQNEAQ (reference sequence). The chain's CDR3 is CASSLKSSMGRRDTQYF. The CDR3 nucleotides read TGTGCCAGCAGCTTAAAATCTAGTATGGGGCGTCGGGATACGCAGTATTTT.

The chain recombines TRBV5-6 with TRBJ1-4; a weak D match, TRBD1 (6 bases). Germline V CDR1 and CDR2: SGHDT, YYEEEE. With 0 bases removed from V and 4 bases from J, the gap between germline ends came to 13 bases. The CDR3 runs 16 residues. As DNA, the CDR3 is TGTGCCAGCAGCTTGGTTCTGGACAGTGTTAATGAAAAACTGTTTTTT. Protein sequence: CASSLVLDSVNEKLFF. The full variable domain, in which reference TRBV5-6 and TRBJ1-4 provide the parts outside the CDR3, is DAGVTQSPTHLIKTRGQQVTLRCSPKSGHDTVSWYQQALGQGPQFIFQYYEEEERQRGNFPDRFSGHQFPNYSSELNVNALLLGDSALYLCASSLVLDSVNEKLFFGSGTQLSVL.

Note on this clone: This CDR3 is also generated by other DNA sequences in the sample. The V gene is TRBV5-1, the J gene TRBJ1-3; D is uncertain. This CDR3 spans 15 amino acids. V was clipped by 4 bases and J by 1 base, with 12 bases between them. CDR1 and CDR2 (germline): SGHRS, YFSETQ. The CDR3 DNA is TGCGCCAGCAGCATTGCATTGGGTTCTGGAAACACCATATATTTT. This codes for CASSIALGSGNTIYF.

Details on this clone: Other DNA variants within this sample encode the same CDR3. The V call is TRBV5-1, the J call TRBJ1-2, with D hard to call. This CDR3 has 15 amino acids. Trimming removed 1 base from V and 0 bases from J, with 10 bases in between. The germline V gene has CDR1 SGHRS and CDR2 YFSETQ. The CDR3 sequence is CASSLYPETNYGYTF. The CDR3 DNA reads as TGCGCCAGCAGCTTGTATCCGGAAACTAACTATGGCTACACCTTC.

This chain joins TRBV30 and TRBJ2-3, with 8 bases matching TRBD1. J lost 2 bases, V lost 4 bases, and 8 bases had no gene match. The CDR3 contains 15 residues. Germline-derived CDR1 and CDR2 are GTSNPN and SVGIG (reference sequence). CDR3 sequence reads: CAWTAHRGYTDTQYF. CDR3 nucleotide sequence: TGTGCCTGGACCGCCCACAGGGGGTACACAGATACGCAGTATTTT. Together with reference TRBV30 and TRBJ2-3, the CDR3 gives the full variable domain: SQTIHQWPATLVQPVGSPLSLECTVEGTSNPNLYWYRQAAGRGLQLLFYSVGIGQISSEVPQNLSASRPQDRQFILSSKKLLLSDSGFYLCAWTAHRGYTDTQYFGPGTRLTVL.

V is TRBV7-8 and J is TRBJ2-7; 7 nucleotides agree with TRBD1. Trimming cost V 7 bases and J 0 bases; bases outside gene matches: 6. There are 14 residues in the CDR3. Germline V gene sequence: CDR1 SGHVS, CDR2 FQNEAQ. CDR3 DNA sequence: TGTGCCAGCATGAAGGGGGCCCTCTCCTACGAGCAGTACTTC. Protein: CASMKGALSYEQYF.

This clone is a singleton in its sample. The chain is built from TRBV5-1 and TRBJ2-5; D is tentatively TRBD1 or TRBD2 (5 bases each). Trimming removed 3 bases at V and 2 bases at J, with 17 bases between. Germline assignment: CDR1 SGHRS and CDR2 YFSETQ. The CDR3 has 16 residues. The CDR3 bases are TGCGCCAGCAGCTCCGGGACCAACGAAAGACAAGAGACCCAGTACTTC. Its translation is CASSSGTNERQETQYF.

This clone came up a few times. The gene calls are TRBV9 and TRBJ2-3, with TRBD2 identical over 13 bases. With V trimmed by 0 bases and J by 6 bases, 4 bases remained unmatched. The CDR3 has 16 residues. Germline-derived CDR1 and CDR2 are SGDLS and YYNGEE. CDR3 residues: CASSVGTSGSHDTQYF. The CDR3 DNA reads TGTGCCAGCAGCGTAGGGACTAGCGGGAGTCATGATACGCAGTATTTT.